This is a list of T cell receptor beta chains from one sample in a study of blood T cells in healthy people across ages. One entry per CDR3 protein, called by TCRdb with MiXCR from the 5' RACE reads. The sample comprises nearly 800,000 distinct CDR3 sequences, approximately 53% of which are singletons, and 20% to 30% rests with the top ten. The sample comprised blood. These receptors all stem from a man in his forties in good health. The CDR3 runs from the conserved cysteine through the conserved F or W. A D gene is named only where the DNA matches it firmly. Some rows mark clone size as missing; the rest say once, few, many or name a class of expanded clone.

abundance: few
v_gene: TRBV10-3
j_gene: TRBJ2-7
d_gene: TRBD2
CDR3aa: CAISESIGGSIFSEQYF
CDR3nt: TGTGCCATCAGTGAGTCCATTGGCGGGAGCATTTTTAGCGAGCAGTACTTC

abundance: -
v_gene: TRBV4-3
j_gene: TRBJ2-7
d_gene: -
CDR3aa: CASSQSTTAAYEQYF
CDR3nt: TGCGCCAGCAGCCAATCCACGACAGCAGCCTACGAGCAGTACTTC

abundance: -
v_gene: TRBV3-1
j_gene: TRBJ1-2
d_gene: -
CDR3aa: CASSPLPGGEGYGYTF
CDR3nt: TGTGCCAGCAGCCCCTTGCCGGGGGGAGAGGGCTATGGCTACACCTTC

abundance: -
v_gene: TRBV5-6
j_gene: TRBJ2-1
d_gene: -
CDR3aa: CASRRGGGEEQFF
CDR3nt: TGTGCCAGCAGGCGGGGTGGGGGCGAGGAGCAGTTCTTC

abundance: -
v_gene: TRBV7-3
j_gene: TRBJ2-1
d_gene: -
CDR3aa: CASSSSPGPHNEQFF
CDR3nt: TGTGCCAGCAGCTCCTCGCCCGGACCCCACAATGAGCAGTTCTTC

abundance: few
v_gene: TRBV15
j_gene: TRBJ2-4
d_gene: -
CDR3aa: CATREVSLNIQYF
CDR3nt: TGTGCCACCAGGGAAGTCAGTTTAAACATTCAGTACTTC

abundance: -
v_gene: TRBV12-3/TRBV12-4
j_gene: TRBJ1-5
d_gene: -
CDR3aa: CASRGESQPQHF
CDR3nt: TGTGCCAGCAGGGGCGAGAGTCAGCCCCAGCATTTT

abundance: -
v_gene: TRBV15
j_gene: TRBJ2-3
d_gene: -
CDR3aa: CATSRGQDPWDTQYF
CDR3nt: TGTGCCACCAGCAGAGGACAGGATCCCTGGGATACGCAGTATTTT

abundance: once
v_gene: TRBV12-3/TRBV12-4
j_gene: TRBJ1-2
d_gene: -
CDR3aa: CASSRSVQGSAYGYTF
CDR3nt: TGTGCCAGCAGTCGAAGCGTACAGGGATCAGCCTATGGCTACACCTTC

abundance: -
v_gene: TRBV6-2/TRBV6-3
j_gene: TRBJ2-7
d_gene: -
CDR3aa: CASSLDYSEQYF
CDR3nt: TGTGCCAGCAGTTTGGACTACTCCGAGCAGTACTTC

abundance: -
v_gene: TRBV7-2
j_gene: TRBJ2-3
d_gene: TRBD2
CDR3aa: CASSLGSGGASDTQYF
CDR3nt: TGTGCCAGCAGCTTAGGAAGCGGGGGGGCTTCAGATACGCAGTATTTT

abundance: -
v_gene: TRBV12-3/TRBV12-4
j_gene: TRBJ1-1
d_gene: TRBD1
CDR3aa: CASSPTGQMNTEAFF
CDR3nt: TGTGCCAGCAGTCCGACGGGACAGATGAACACTGAAGCTTTCTTT

abundance: few
v_gene: TRBV6-5
j_gene: TRBJ2-3
d_gene: -
CDR3aa: CASSYLSGQDTQYF
CDR3nt: TGTGCCAGCAGTTACCTCTCAGGACAAGATACGCAGTATTTT

abundance: -
v_gene: TRBV6-5
j_gene: TRBJ2-4
d_gene: -
CDR3aa: CASSYGPTSIQYF
CDR3nt: TGTGCCAGCAGTTACGGACCTACATCTATTCAGTACTTC

abundance: -
v_gene: TRBV7-3
j_gene: TRBJ2-6
d_gene: -
CDR3aa: CASSLRAEAFSGANVLTF
CDR3nt: TGTGCCAGCAGCTTAAGGGCAGAAGCTTTTTCTGGGGCCAACGTCCTGACTTTC

abundance: -
v_gene: TRBV12-3/TRBV12-4
j_gene: TRBJ2-1
d_gene: TRBD1
CDR3aa: CASSSLVGQGNEQFF
CDR3nt: TGTGCCAGCAGTTCTCTTGTGGGACAGGGAAATGAGCAGTTCTTC

abundance: -
v_gene: TRBV2
j_gene: TRBJ2-4
d_gene: -
CDR3aa: CASNGFGVDKNIQYF
CDR3nt: TGTGCCAGCAACGGTTTCGGTGTAGACAAAAACATTCAGTACTTC

abundance: -
v_gene: TRBV27
j_gene: TRBJ1-2
d_gene: -
CDR3aa: CASGKQGRDYGYTF
CDR3nt: TGTGCCAGCGGAAAACAGGGAAGGGACTATGGCTACACCTTC

abundance: -
v_gene: TRBV2
j_gene: TRBJ1-2
d_gene: -
CDR3aa: CASSSRIDNNYGYTF
CDR3nt: TGTGCCAGCAGTAGCCGGATTGATAATAACTATGGCTACACCTTC

abundance: -
v_gene: TRBV25-1
j_gene: TRBJ1-1
d_gene: -
CDR3aa: CASRPTNTEAFF
CDR3nt: TGTGCCAGTCGCCCGACTAACACTGAAGCTTTCTTT

abundance: -
v_gene: TRBV9
j_gene: TRBJ1-2
d_gene: -
CDR3aa: CASSAGSRRGLYGYTF
CDR3nt: TGTGCCAGCAGCGCCGGTTCCAGACGAGGGCTATATGGCTACACCTTC

abundance: -
v_gene: TRBV7-3
j_gene: TRBJ2-6
d_gene: -
CDR3aa: CASGASGANVPTF
CDR3nt: TGTGCCAGCGGGGCGTCTGGGGCCAACGTCCCGACTTTC

abundance: -
v_gene: TRBV7-3
j_gene: TRBJ2-3
d_gene: -
CDR3aa: CASSLTASGSTPSTDTQYF
CDR3nt: TGTGCCAGCAGCTTAACGGCGAGCGGGTCAACCCCTAGCACAGATACGCAGTATTTT

abundance: few
v_gene: TRBV4-3
j_gene: TRBJ2-3
d_gene: -
CDR3aa: CASSQDSPGGPTDTQYF
CDR3nt: TGCGCCAGCAGCCAAGATTCTCCCGGCGGTCCCACAGATACGCAGTATTTT

abundance: few
v_gene: TRBV14
j_gene: TRBJ2-5
d_gene: -
CDR3aa: CASSHGGLVEAQYF
CDR3nt: TGTGCCAGCAGCCATGGGGGGCTGGTAGAGGCCCAGTACTTT

abundance: -
v_gene: TRBV12-3/TRBV12-4
j_gene: TRBJ2-1
d_gene: -
CDR3aa: CASSVQGSSGDEQFF
CDR3nt: TGTGCCAGCAGTGTACAGGGTTCATCGGGCGATGAGCAGTTCTTC

abundance: few
v_gene: TRBV20-1
j_gene: TRBJ2-1
d_gene: TRBD2
CDR3aa: CSARDLLSGGSYNEQFF
CDR3nt: TGCAGTGCTAGAGATCTATTGAGCGGGGGCTCCTACAATGAGCAGTTCTTC

abundance: few
v_gene: TRBV7-9
j_gene: TRBJ2-5
d_gene: -
CDR3aa: CASSPTTIQATQYF
CDR3nt: TGTGCCAGCAGCCCTACGACTATTCAAGCGACCCAGTACTTC

abundance: -
v_gene: TRBV7-2
j_gene: TRBJ2-3
d_gene: -
CDR3aa: CASTWGRESDTQYF
CDR3nt: TGTGCCAGCACTTGGGGACGGGAGTCAGATACGCAGTATTTT

abundance: -
v_gene: TRBV5-1
j_gene: TRBJ2-1
d_gene: TRBD1
CDR3aa: CASSLGQDEQFF
CDR3nt: TGCGCCAGCAGCTTAGGACAGGATGAGCAGTTCTTC

abundance: -
v_gene: TRBV6-1
j_gene: TRBJ2-5
d_gene: TRBD2
CDR3aa: CASSDGLAGIDQYF
CDR3nt: TGTGCCAGCAGTGACGGACTAGCGGGAATAGACCAGTACTTC

abundance: few
v_gene: TRBV3-1
j_gene: TRBJ2-5
d_gene: -
CDR3aa: CASSQIKLDGETQYF
CDR3nt: TGTGCCAGCAGCCAGATCAAACTGGATGGAGAGACCCAGTACTTC

abundance: -
v_gene: TRBV12-3/TRBV12-4
j_gene: TRBJ2-7
d_gene: -
CDR3aa: CASSLLGAAPYEQYF
CDR3nt: TGTGCCAGCAGTCTCTTGGGGGCGGCCCCCTACGAGCAGTACTTC

abundance: -
v_gene: TRBV7-2
j_gene: TRBJ2-7
d_gene: -
CDR3aa: CASSPRGQGDEQYF
CDR3nt: TGTGCCAGCAGCCCCCGAGGGCAGGGAGACGAGCAGTACTTC

abundance: -
v_gene: TRBV6-2/TRBV6-3
j_gene: TRBJ2-5
d_gene: -
CDR3aa: CASSLIWGTQYF
CDR3nt: TGTGCCAGCAGCCTTATCTGGGGGACCCAGTACTTC